The present entry profiles one T cell receptor beta chain with its context. There is no known antigen for this receptor. Within one base of it there is no much larger clone, and no base qualities were kept. Set within a cohort of healthcare workers in London, UK, this nested case-control study involved weekly PCR testing of nasopharyngeal swabs along with blood sampling. Healthcare workers were recruited between 23 and 31 March 2020, during the week of the UK lockdown, and were followed weekly for up to about 15 weeks. The sample belongs to a study of early T cells in non-severe SARS-CoV-2 infection (dated by TCRdb to the early 2020s). Concerning the study at large: Because TCR sequencing relied on bulk RNA taken from unsorted whole blood, pairing of alpha and beta chains was not possible.

What the study reported, not specific to this receptor: VDJdb matching was skewed toward anti-spike CD8 responses and likely underestimated virus-specific expansions, missing private and CD4 specificities.

The germline V gene yields SGHRS for CDR1 and YFSETQ for CDR2. From the cysteine up to the phenylalanine, the CDR3 has a length of 15 residues. The only DNA kept is the CDR3, 45 bases in frame from the first base. V and J are truncated by 4 bases and 1 base respectively, leaving an intervening sequence of 13 bases. Receptor libraries were prepared by 5' RACE. TCRdb lists the instrument as NextSeq 500. The TCR library protocol attached unique molecular identifiers to individual cDNA molecules to correct for sequencing error and PCR bias. Sequencing covered both TCR alpha and beta chains, and within each sample the abundances of alpha and beta sequences were tightly co-correlated. The original pipeline was this. V gene, J gene and CDR3 annotation of TCR sequences was performed with Decombinator V4. Expanded TCRs were defined as changing significantly between any two time points under a Poisson model with p below 0.0001. Abundances of TCRs were expressed as counts per million after normalisation to the total number of TCRs sequenced in each sample. MAIT TCRs were defined by TRAV1-2 paired with TRAJ12, TRAJ20 or TRAJ33, and iNKT TCRs by TRAV10 paired with TRAJ18. VDJdb, accessed on 1 November 2021, was searched for TCRs annotated for CMV, EBV and SARS-CoV-2, and TCRs annotated for more than one antigen were excluded. Using fastp at Q25 and MiXCR, TCRdb reprocessed the public reads and kept productive beta chains. One record per CDR3 amino acid sequence lists the most common genes and DNA. Here the V and J calls rest on TCRdb's processing, not on the authors' analysis. This sample gives more than 55,000 distinct CDR3 sequences in total; roughly 13% of them show up just once. About 4.4% of the sample rests with the top ten.

Input material: whole blood. The clonotype comes from an adult who was a healthcare worker with PCR-confirmed SARS-CoV-2 infection or an uninfected control (not recorded which). Here the chain combines TRBV5-1 and TRBJ2-3; 6 matching bases give a weak D call of TRBD2. CDR3 region: CASSRAGRRTDTQYF. DNA sequence: TGCGCCAGCAGCCGGGCGGGACGACGCACAGATACGCAGTATTTT.